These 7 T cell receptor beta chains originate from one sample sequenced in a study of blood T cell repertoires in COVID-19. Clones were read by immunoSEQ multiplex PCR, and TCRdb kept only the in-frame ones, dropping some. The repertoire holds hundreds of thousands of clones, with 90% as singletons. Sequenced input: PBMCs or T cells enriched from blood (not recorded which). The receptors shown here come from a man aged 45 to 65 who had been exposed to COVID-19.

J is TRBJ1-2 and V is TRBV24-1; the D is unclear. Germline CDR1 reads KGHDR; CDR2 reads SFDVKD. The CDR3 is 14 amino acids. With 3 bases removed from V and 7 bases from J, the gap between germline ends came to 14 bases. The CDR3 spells CATSDTGIRGGYTF. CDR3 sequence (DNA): TGTGCCACCAGTGATACCGGGATCCGGGGTGGCTACACCTTC.

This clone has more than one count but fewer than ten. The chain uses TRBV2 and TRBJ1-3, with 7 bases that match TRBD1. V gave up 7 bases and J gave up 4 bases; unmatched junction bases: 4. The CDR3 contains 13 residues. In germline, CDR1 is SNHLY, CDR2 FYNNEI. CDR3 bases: TGTGCCAGCACCCTGGACAGGGGAAACACCATATATTTT. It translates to CASTLDRGNTIYF.

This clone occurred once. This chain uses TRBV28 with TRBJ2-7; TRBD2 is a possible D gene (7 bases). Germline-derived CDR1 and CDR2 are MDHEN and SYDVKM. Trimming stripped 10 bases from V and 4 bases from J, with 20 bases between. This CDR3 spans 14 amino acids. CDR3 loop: CATLGGRGLYEQYF. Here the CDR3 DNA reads TGTGCCACTCTAGGGGGGAGGGGGTTGTACGAGCAGTACTTC.

CDR3 sequence (DNA): TGTGCCAGCAGCTTAACGACAGGGATCGGCTACACCTTC. It specifies CASSLTTGIGYTF. The gene calls are TRBV12-3 or TRBV12-4 and TRBJ1-2, with 7 bases fitting TRBD1. CDR3 length: 13 amino acids. The V gene end was trimmed by 6 bases and the J gene end by 8 bases; junction bases not matched to a gene: 9.

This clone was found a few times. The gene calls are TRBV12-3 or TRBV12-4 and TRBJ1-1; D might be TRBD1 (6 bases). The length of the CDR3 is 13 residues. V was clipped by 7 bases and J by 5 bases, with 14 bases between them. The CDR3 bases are TGTGCCAGCACCCAACAGGGTGGGACTGAAGCTTTCTTT. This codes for CASTQQGGTEAFF.

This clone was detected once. CDR3: CASSATTGGTEAFF. CDR3 nucleotides: TGTGCCAGCAGTGCAACGACAGGGGGGACTGAAGCTTTCTTT. This chain connects TRBV2 to TRBJ1-1, with TRBD1 identical over 9 bases. This CDR3 has 14 amino acids. Trimming took 4 bases from V and 5 from J; bases not matched to a gene: 5. Germline V CDR1 and CDR2: SNHLY, FYNNEI.

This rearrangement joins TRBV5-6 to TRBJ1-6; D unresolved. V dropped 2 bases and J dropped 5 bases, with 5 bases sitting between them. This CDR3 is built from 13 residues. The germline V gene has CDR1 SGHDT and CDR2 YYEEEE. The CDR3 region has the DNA TGTGCCAGCAGCTTCGAGAATAATTCACCCCTCCACTTT. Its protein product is CASSFENNSPLHF.